This TCR beta chain appears in the sequencing data of a study of molecular identifiers for immune sequencing clone quantification (dated by TCRdb to about 2018). With respect to the entire study: For a replicate experiment, the RNA from either approximately 20,000 or 100,000 naive CD8 T cells was divided into five aliquots, and four of those aliquots went on to sequencing. This methods study benchmarked molecular-identifier clustering-based TCR repertoire sequencing (MIDCIRS) and TCR RNA copy counting, using CD8 T cells to do so. Study-wide findings and limitations: Modeling indicated 2.5 to 3 TCR RNA copies recovered per cell, compared with around 10 by digital PCR, which implies a capture efficiency of approximately 29%. When barcode sub-clustering was not used, chimeric consensus sequences inflated TCR diversity, with chimeras reaching as high as 47%. A single cell's worth of spiked-in Jurkat TCR RNA was reported detectable even among under 1.3 million naive CD8 T cells. Naive libraries contained spiked-in Jurkat TCR RNA (approximately nine copies' worth), which is not part of the donor repertoire. The sizes of highly expanded clones could end up underestimated when identical TCR molecules share a barcode. In CMV-specific effector cells, over 99% of molecules were held by clones above 20 RNA copies, whereas under 1% of molecules were held by such clones in naive cells.

Counted from cysteine to phenylalanine, this CDR3 has 12 amino acids. CDR3 DNA only is kept here, 36 bases in frame from base 1. V is shortened by 3 bases, J by 2 bases, and the region joining them spans 5 bases. CDR1 is given as LNHDA and CDR2 as SQIVND, both from the germline V gene (reference sequence). Libraries were built with PCR. Sequencing was carried out with an Illumina HiSeq 4000. Bulk TCR libraries were made following a previously described method, with the TCR primers given in Table S5. The Qiagen AllPrep DNA/RNA kit was used to purify total RNA. Reads from multiple sequencing runs of the same library were pooled before analysis. As for the original processing: Only reads with exact TCR constant sequence were kept, trimmed to 150 nt, and grouped by their 12-nt molecular barcodes. Reads inside each barcode group were sub-clustered using a 15% Levenshtein threshold, and a quality-weighted consensus sequence was constructed for each RNA molecule. Non-functional sequences were discarded, and so were lower-count sequences lying one edit away from another sequence. Based on fitting two negative binomial distributions, any barcode sub-cluster with under 20% of the maximum read count was discarded. TCRdb reworked the public reads: Q25 trimming with fastp, MiXCR clone assembly, productive beta chains retained. One record per CDR3 amino acid sequence lists the most common genes and DNA. What appears here as the V and J calls and clone size reflects TCRdb's work, not the paper's. In this sample the table shows about 65,000 distinct CDR3 sequences, approximately 17% of which occur a single time. The top ten constitute approximately 1.5% of the sample.

This clonotype was picked up many times. This receptor's antigen is unknown. No much larger clonotype is one base removed from it; base qualities were not supplied. Libraries of naive CD8 T cells were built from approximately 20,000 to 980,000 sorted cells, with 10%, 30% or 50% of the purified RNA used. On a BD FACSAria II, naive CD8 T cells were FACS-sorted as CD8+CD4-CCR7+CD45RA+ and collected into RLT Plus buffer. To test detection sensitivity, Jurkat RNA equal to under 13 TCR copies was added to samples of about 17,000-1,100,000 naive CD8 T cells. CD8 T cells were enriched with RosetteSep CD8+ T Cell Enrichment Cocktail and Ficoll-Paque, followed by ACK red cell lysis.

The sequence links TRBV19 to TRBJ2-7; too little of a D gene remains to name it. The sequence was obtained from a human donor in good health. Some libraries in this study had Jurkat cell RNA spiked in. Sample: naive CD8+ T cells from blood, with Jurkat cell RNA spiked in. This sample's cell subset or site label indicates: FACS-sorted CD8+CD4-CCR7+CD45RA+ naive T cells. The CDR3 region reads CASSMGAYEQYF. The DNA sequence is TGTGCCAGTAGTATGGGCGCCTACGAGCAGTACTTC.